This record concerns one T cell receptor (beta chain) sequence. The target antigen is unknown. The length of the CDR3 is 14 residues. The germline V gene encodes CDR1 MNHEY and CDR2 SVGAGI. Trimming removed 7 bases from V and 2 bases from J, with 15 bases in between. The data belong to a study of CD4+ T cells in melanoma. Study results and caveats: A reported correlation linked neoantigen-specific CD4+ T cells to CD8+, macrophage and B cell function. In melanoma, neoantigen-specific CD4+ T cells reportedly differed in differentiation state.

The method was immunoSEQ multiplex PCR; TCRdb's version includes in-frame clones alone and lacks a portion of them. The sample records around 100,000 clones, 92% being singletons. The source material was peripheral blood. The source of this sequence is a human donor with melanoma. The rearrangement links TRBV6-5 to TRBJ2-7, with D perhaps matching TRBD1 (5 bases). CDR3: CASTSDSLTYEQYF. DNA for the CDR3: TGTGCCAGCACCTCAGACAGCCTCACCTACGAGCAGTACTTC.